This T cell receptor (beta chain) was sequenced during a study of blood T cell repertoires in COVID-19. Study-wide background: Samples representing acute and convalescent COVID-19 were sourced from the United States, Italy and Spain. Sources were T cells, B-cell-depleted T cells, or PBMCs; the material itself was cDNA or gDNA.

Methods used by the authors: The assay estimated nucleated cells by amplifying reference gene primers. Assay: immunoSEQ multiplex PCR; the TCRdb copy retains only in-frame clones and omits some. V, J and clone size derive from that table, while D and trimming were established from the DNA sequence. The sample lists just over 80,000 clones, about four fifths occurring once. The germline V gene encodes CDR1 SGDLS and CDR2 YYNGEE. V lost 2 bases, J lost 0 bases, and 7 bases lay in between. The CDR3 runs 14 residues. This TCR derives from a man older than 75 with acute or convalescent COVID-19. This chain uses TRBV9 with TRBJ2-3, with D possibly matching TRBD1 (5 bases). The specimen sequenced was peripheral blood. CDR3 DNA sequence: TGTGCCAGCAGCGTCGACAGTAGCACAGATACGCAGTATTTT. Amino acids: CASSVDSSTDTQYF.